Presented here are 27 T cell receptor beta chains from one specimen sequenced in a study of early T cells in non-severe SARS-CoV-2 infection. From the 5' RACE reads, TCRdb called clonotypes with MiXCR, one entry per CDR3 protein. This sample carries 60,000 to 70,000 distinct CDR3 sequences, 4.5% to 7.5% of them seen once, and the ten largest clones take 3% to 3.5%. The sequences come from whole blood, collected at baseline. The source of these receptors is an adult who was a healthcare worker with PCR-confirmed SARS-CoV-2 infection or an uninfected control (not recorded which).

In this sample, this clonotype turned up many times. The chain is built from TRBV6-2 or TRBV6-3 and TRBJ1-2; tentative D call: TRBD1 (6 bases). This CDR3 has 15 residues. Deletions cut 2 bases from V and 4 bases from J, with 14 bases between. CDR1 is MNHEY and CDR2 is SVGEGT in the germline V gene. This CDR3 is CASSYGGRIGYGYTF. DNA for the CDR3: TGTGCCAGCAGTTACGGGGGGCGCATCGGCTATGGCTACACCTTC.

The V call is TRBV4-1, the J call TRBJ1-1; 7 bases fit TRBD1. Germline-derived CDR1 and CDR2 are MGHRA and YSYEKL. Trimming took 1 base from V and 1 from J; bases not matched to a gene: 12. This CDR3 is 18 amino acids long. The CDR3 is CASSQGRQGFRPNTEAFF. The CDR3 DNA is TGCGCCAGCAGCCAAGGGCGACAGGGCTTTCGACCGAACACTGAAGCTTTCTTT.

This clonotype was detected many times. The chain employs TRBV20-1 and TRBJ1-6; D is uncertain. The CDR3 extends over 15 amino acids. Trimming took off 1 base at V and 2 bases at J, with 9 bases between the two ends. CDR1 is DFQATT, CDR2 SNEGSKA, per germline (reference sequence). The CDR3 DNA follows: TGCAGTGCTAGAGTGGGAAACCCCTATAATTCACCCCTCCACTTT. The encoded protein is CSARVGNPYNSPLHF.

The rearrangement links TRBV28 to TRBJ1-1; D is unresolved. Germline CDR1 reads MDHEN; CDR2 reads SYDVKM. The V end lost 8 bases, the J end lost 1 base, and 8 bases lay between the germline ends. The CDR3 loop spans 12 amino acids. The DNA of the CDR3 is TGTGCCAGCTTGGTCGGGAACACTGAAGCTTTCTTT. Protein: CASLVGNTEAFF.

This clonotype was detected many times. The chain joins TRBV20-1 to TRBJ2-1; 8 bases agree with TRBD2. The CDR3 has 15 residues. Germline-derived CDR1 and CDR2 are DFQATT and SNEGSKA (reference sequence). J gave up 7 bases and V 5 bases, and 13 bases lay outside the gene matches. CDR3 nucleotides: TGCAGTGCTGAAAGACCCAGCGGGAGACGTAATGAGCAGTTCTTC. Translation: CSAERPSGRRNEQFF.

This clonotype occurred a few times. In DNA form, the CDR3 reads TGTGCCAGCAGCGTAGGGACTAGCGAACAGTACAATGAGCAGTTCTTC. Translation: CASSVGTSEQYNEQFF. V is TRBV9 and J is TRBJ2-1; TRBD2 matches at 9 bases. With V trimmed by 0 bases and J by 4 bases, 5 bases remained unmatched. This CDR3 has 16 residues. Germline V gives CDR1 SGDLS, CDR2 YYNGEE.

The table lists this clonotype with many counts. The DNA of the CDR3 is TGTGCCAGCAGCTTAGGCAGAAACAATGAGCAGTTCTTC. Amino acids: CASSLGRNNEQFF. The J gene is TRBJ2-1, the V gene TRBV11-2; no definite D call. The CDR3 runs to 13 residues. The V end lost 1 base, the J end lost 5 bases, and 6 bases lay between the germline ends. Germline V gene lookup returns CDR1 SGHAT and CDR2 FQNNGV.

This clonotype was found many times. The chain recombines TRBV3-1 with TRBJ2-3; TRBD1 might be the D (5 bases). Deletions cut 2 bases from V and 4 bases from J, with 7 bases between. This CDR3 is 13 amino acids long. The germline CDR1 and CDR2 sequences are LGHDT and YNNKEL (reference sequence). CDR3 coding DNA: TGTGCCAGCAGCCAATTGGGGCCAGATACGCAGTATTTT. This sequence encodes CASSQLGPDTQYF.

This clonotype was detected a few times. The V call is TRBV11-2, the J call TRBJ1-2, with TRBD1 matching over 7 bases. This CDR3 has 15 amino acids. Germline V gene lookup returns CDR1 SGHAT and CDR2 FQNNGV. The J segment lost 0 bases and the V segment lost 4 bases, leaving 5 bases of the junction unmatched. The CDR3 region is CASSSGQDPNYGYTF. CDR3 nucleotide sequence: TGTGCCAGCAGCTCCGGACAGGATCCTAACTATGGCTACACCTTC.

This clonotype is a singleton in its sample. V and J are TRBV5-4 and TRBJ1-5, with 9 nucleotides matching TRBD1. After removal of 2 bases from V and 4 bases from J, the junction contained 4 bases not matched to a gene. The CDR3 consists of 15 residues. Germline CDR1 and CDR2: SGHNT and YYREEE (reference sequence). The CDR3: CASSFYRGLNQPQHF. CDR3 bases: TGTGCCAGCAGCTTCTACAGGGGGCTGAATCAGCCCCAGCATTTT.

There are many counts of this clonotype. The V and J genes are TRBV30 and TRBJ1-5; 8 bases map to TRBD1. J was trimmed by 6 bases and V by 8 bases; bases with no gene match: 9. CDR1 and CDR2 (germline): GTSNPN, SVGIG (reference sequence). The CDR3 runs 13 residues. The CDR3 region is CAHAGGDGQPQHF. The CDR3 DNA reads TGTGCCCATGCAGGGGGCGACGGTCAGCCCCAGCATTTT.

This clonotype was found many times. V and J are TRBV29-1 and TRBJ2-3; 10 positions match TRBD1. The CDR3 consists of 15 residues. Germline V gene lookup returns CDR1 SQVTM and CDR2 ANQGSEA. V lost 6 bases to trimming and J lost 4 bases; unmatched junction nucleotides: 10. CDR3 DNA: TGCAGCGTGACCGGGACAGGGGAGGTGGCAGATACGCAGTATTTT. Protein: CSVTGTGEVADTQYF.

The table lists this clonotype with many counts. V gene TRBV20-1 combines with J gene TRBJ2-7, with 10 bases matching TRBD1. CDR1 DFQATT and CDR2 SNEGSKA come from the germline V gene (reference sequence). This CDR3 has 15 residues. V dropped 3 bases and J dropped 2; count of bases not matched to a gene: 7. The CDR3 nucleotides are TGCAGTGCTAGGGCCCGGGACAGGGGAACCTACGAGCAGTACTTC. This codes for CSARARDRGTYEQYF.

This clonotype has only a few counts. This rearrangement joins TRBV9 to TRBJ1-1; the D is unclear. This CDR3 region has 13 residues. Germline V CDR1 and CDR2: SGDLS, YYNGEE. V gave up 3 bases and J gave up 0 bases, with 6 bases separating them. The CDR3 spells CASSERLNTEAFF. CDR3 DNA: TGTGCCAGCAGCGAGAGATTGAACACTGAAGCTTTCTTT.

This clonotype showed up many times. V is TRBV6-5 and J is TRBJ2-1; D not resolved. The germline gives CDR1 MNHEY, CDR2 SVGAGI. The CDR3 is 11 residues long. The V and J ends lost 7 bases and 4 bases respectively, with 5 bases between them. This chain's CDR3 is CASTAYNEQFF. DNA of the CDR3: TGTGCCAGCACTGCGTACAATGAGCAGTTCTTC.

This chain joins TRBV9 and TRBJ1-5; 7 positions agree with TRBD1. Germline loops: CDR1 SGDLS, CDR2 YYNGEE. Trimming cost V 4 bases and J 5 bases; bases outside gene matches: 15. This CDR3 contains 17 residues. The CDR3 DNA is TGTGCCAGCAGCTCCGAGGGGGCAGGCGCCCCGGATCAGCCCCAGCATTTT. Its protein product is CASSSEGAGAPDQPQHF.

This clonotype was recorded at least ten times. The rearrangement uses TRBV7-2 and TRBJ2-1; TRBD1 is a possible D gene (6 bases). V gave up 1 base and J gave up 3 bases, with 13 bases separating them. Germline assignment: CDR1 SGHTA and CDR2 FQGNSA. The CDR3 loop spans 16 amino acids. The DNA for the CDR3 is TGTGCCAGCAGCTTAGTAGGGCAGGGGAACTACAATGAGCAGTTCTTC. Protein sequence: CASSLVGQGNYNEQFF.

The rearrangement joins TRBV6-5 to TRBJ2-7, with 11 bases fitting TRBD1. Germline assignment: CDR1 MNHEY and CDR2 SVGAGI. The J segment lost 0 bases and the V segment lost 2 bases, leaving 0 bases of the junction unmatched. The CDR3 consists of 15 residues. The CDR3 DNA reads as TGTGCCAGCAGTTACGGGACAGGGGGCTCCTACGAGCAGTACTTC. Its protein product is CASSYGTGGSYEQYF.

In regard to this clonotype: Being one base from a much bigger clone, this may be a read error. The V and J genes are TRBV5-6 and TRBJ2-7, with 8 bases lining up with TRBD1. CDR1 SGHDT and CDR2 YYEEEE come from the germline V gene. This CDR3 has 14 residues. The CDR3 DNA reads TGTACCAGCAGCCGACCTGACAGGGGCCACGAGCAGTACTTC. Its translation: CTSSRPDRGHEQYF.

This clonotype was seen repeatedly, ten times or more. The chain recombines TRBV20-1 with TRBJ1-1; D uncertain. The CDR3 totals 12 residues. Trimming removed 5 bases at V and 6 bases at J, with 13 bases between. Germline CDR1 reads DFQATT; CDR2 reads SNEGSKA (reference sequence). The CDR3 coding sequence is TGCAGTGCTGCTGGTCCACTCGCTGAAGCTTTCTTT. Its translation is CSAAGPLAEAFF.

This clonotype came up many times. The genes are TRBV3-1 and TRBJ1-1; 7 bases align to TRBD1. The V gene's germline CDR1 is LGHDT and CDR2 YNNKEL (reference sequence). CDR3 length equals 14 residues. V trimming: 3 bases; J trimming: 7 bases; junction bases outside the gene matches: 8. This chain's CDR3 is CASSHDDRAGEAFF. For the CDR3, the DNA is TGTGCCAGCAGCCATGACGACAGGGCGGGTGAAGCTTTCTTT.

This clonotype was counted at least ten times. The chain joins TRBV19 to TRBJ1-2, with D possibly matching TRBD1 (5 bases). CDR1 and CDR2 (germline): LNHDA, SQIVND (reference sequence). V lost 7 bases and J 2 bases, leaving 14 bases between the germline ends. This CDR3 spans 14 amino acids. The CDR3 sequence is CASTLKDINYGYTF. The DNA of the CDR3 is TGTGCCAGTACCCTAAAGGACATAAACTATGGCTACACCTTC.

Many counts were recorded for this clonotype. The CDR3: CASSLSPVGAGANVLTF. In nucleotides, the CDR3 is TGTGCCAGCAGCTTATCACCCGTGGGGGCTGGGGCCAACGTCCTGACTTTC. The chain recombines TRBV7-2 with TRBJ2-6, with D perhaps being TRBD1 or TRBD2 (5 bases each). The CDR3 has 17 residues. Deletions cut 2 bases from V and 2 bases from J, with 13 bases between. Germline-derived CDR1 and CDR2 are SGHTA and FQGNSA.

This sequence joins TRBV29-1 and TRBJ2-7; a possible D gene is TRBD2 (5 bases). CDR1 is SQVTM, CDR2 ANQGSEA, per germline. V lost 4 bases and J lost 1, with 8 bases in between. This CDR3 has 12 residues. This CDR3 reads CSVVRESYEQYF. The DNA for the CDR3 is TGCAGCGTTGTCCGGGAATCCTACGAGCAGTACTTC.

This clonotype was seen many times. The chain uses TRBV20-1 and TRBJ2-5; D is uncertain. Germline V lookup: CDR1 DFQATT, CDR2 SNEGSKA (reference sequence). The V end lost 2 bases, the J end lost 2 bases, and 0 bases lay between the germline ends. The CDR3 contains 10 residues. Here the CDR3 DNA reads TGCAGTGCTAGACAAGAGACCCAGTACTTC. This gives the protein CSARQETQYF.

The V gene is TRBV5-5, the J gene TRBJ1-5, with TRBD1 as a possible D gene (6 bases). This CDR3 has 16 amino acids. V lost 1 base, J lost 7 bases, and 18 bases lay in between. CDR1 SGHKS and CDR2 YYEKEE come from the germline V gene (reference sequence). The DNA of the CDR3 is TGTGCCAGCAGCTTGTCAGATTACAGGGTGAGGCAGCCCCAGCATTTT. Translation: CASSLSDYRVRQPQHF.

This clonotype was seen ten or more times. V is TRBV5-1 and J is TRBJ2-3; 11 bases are a match to TRBD2. CDR3 length: 16 amino acids. The junction had 5 bases not matched to a gene; V was cut back by 1 base and J by 4 bases. CDR1 and CDR2 from the germline V gene are SGHRS and YFSETQ. In DNA form, the CDR3 reads TGCGCCAGCAGCTTGCTACTAGCGGGAGTATCAGATACGCAGTATTTT. This sequence encodes CASSLLLAGVSDTQYF. Looking up the rest from reference TRBV5-1 and TRBJ2-3 gives the full variable domain: KAGVTQTPRYLIKTRGQQVTLSCSPISGHRSVSWYQQTPGQGLQFLFEYFSETQRNKGNFPGRFSGRQFSNSRSEMNVSTLELGDSALYLCASSLLLAGVSDTQYFGPGTRLTVL.